The source of this T cell receptor (beta chain) is a study of radiation and T cells in renal cell carcinoma. Study summary: Nephrectomy followed 15 Gy stereotactic body radiation by 4 weeks.

Method: immunoSEQ multiplex PCR; TCRdb's copy keeps in-frame clones and lacks some. Here the sample spans 90,000 to 100,000 clones, around nine tenths being singletons. Described time point: baseline pretreatment blood. As to treatment: 15 Gy SBRT to primary tumor, nephrectomy 4 weeks later. The receptor's source is a man aged 50 to 60 with renal cell carcinoma. Sequenced material: blood, taken from a patient whose treatment included radiotherapy and nephrectomy.

The CDR3: CASSFGRNYGYTF. The DNA for the CDR3 is TGTGCCAGCAGTTTCGGCAGAAACTATGGCTACACCTTC. The rearrangement joins TRBV27 to TRBJ1-2; D is unresolved. The CDR3 extends over 13 amino acids. CDR1 is MNHEY, CDR2 SMNVEV, per germline (reference sequence). V was clipped by 3 bases and J by 2 bases, with 7 bases between them.